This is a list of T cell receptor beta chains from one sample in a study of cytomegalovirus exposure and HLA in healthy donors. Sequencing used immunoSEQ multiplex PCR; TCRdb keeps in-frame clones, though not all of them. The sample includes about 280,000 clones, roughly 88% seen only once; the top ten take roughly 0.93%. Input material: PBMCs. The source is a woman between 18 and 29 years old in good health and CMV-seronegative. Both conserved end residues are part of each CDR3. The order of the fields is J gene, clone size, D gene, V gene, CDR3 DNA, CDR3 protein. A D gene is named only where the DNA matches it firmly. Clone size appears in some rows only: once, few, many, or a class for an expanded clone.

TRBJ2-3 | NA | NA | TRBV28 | TGTGCCAGCAGTTTATGGGCCAGGACAGATACGCAGTATTTT | CASSLWARTDTQYF
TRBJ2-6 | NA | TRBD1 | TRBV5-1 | TGCGCCAGCAGCTTAAGGGGGCCTGGGGCCAACGTCCTGACTTTC | CASSLRGPGANVLTF
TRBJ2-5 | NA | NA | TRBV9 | TGTGCCAGCAGCACGGCCGGGGAAACTCTGGAGACCCAGTACTTC | CASSTAGETLETQYF
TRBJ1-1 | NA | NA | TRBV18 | TGTGCCAGCTCTCCCGGGGAGGGAGCTTTCTTT | CASSPGEGAFF
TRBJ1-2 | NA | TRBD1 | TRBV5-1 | TGCGCCAGCAGCGCAGGGACAGGGGGATATGGCTACACCTTC | CASSAGTGGYGYTF
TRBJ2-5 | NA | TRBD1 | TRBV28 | TGTGCCAGTTTTCAAACCGGGACAGGGGCCCTCTTTCAGGGTGGGCAGTACTTC | CASFQTGTGALFQGGQYF
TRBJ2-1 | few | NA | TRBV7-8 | TGTGCCAGCAGCTTAGTTAGGGGGTATCGTGACAATGAGCAGTTCTTC | CASSLVRGYRDNEQFF
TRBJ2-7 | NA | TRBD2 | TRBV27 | TGTGCCAGCAGGCCGGGACTAGAGTCCTACGAGCAGTACTTC | CASRPGLESYEQYF
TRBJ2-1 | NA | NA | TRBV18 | TGTGCCAGCTCACCTGCGAGCTCCTACAATGAGCAGTTCTTC | CASSPASSYNEQFF
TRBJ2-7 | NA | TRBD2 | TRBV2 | TGTGCCAGCAGTGAATTAGGACTAGGAGGGTCCTACGAGCAGTACTTC | CASSELGLGGSYEQYF
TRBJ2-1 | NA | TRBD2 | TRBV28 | TGTGCCAGCAGTTATGGAGCGGGAGATAGATCCTACAATGAGCAGTTCTTC | CASSYGAGDRSYNEQFF
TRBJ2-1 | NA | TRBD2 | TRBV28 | TGTGCCAGCAGATCCGGGACTAGCGGCCCGAGCTCCTACAATGAGCAGTTCTTC | CASRSGTSGPSSYNEQFF
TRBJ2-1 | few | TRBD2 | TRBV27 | TGTGCCAGCAGTTTACTAGCGGGAAAGGGTGAGCAGTTCTTC | CASSLLAGKGEQFF
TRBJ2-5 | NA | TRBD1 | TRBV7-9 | TGTGCCAGCAGATCGGGGACAGGGGGAGAGACCCAGTACTTC | CASRSGTGGETQYF
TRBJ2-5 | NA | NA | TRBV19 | TGTGCCAGTAGTGTAGTAGGGGTTTATGGCCAAGAGACCCAGTACTTC | CASSVVGVYGQETQYF
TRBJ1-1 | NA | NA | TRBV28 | TGTGCCAGCAGGGGTCCCCGGACTTTT | CASRGPRTF
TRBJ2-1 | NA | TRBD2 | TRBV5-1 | TGCGCCAGCAGCTTGCCAACTAGCGTAAATGAGCAGTTCTTC | CASSLPTSVNEQFF
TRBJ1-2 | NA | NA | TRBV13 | TGTGCCAGCAGCCAAGGAGCGACAGGACATGACTATGGCTACACCTTC | CASSQGATGHDYGYTF
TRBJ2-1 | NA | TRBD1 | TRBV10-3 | TGTGCCATCACCGGGACAGGGAATTACAATGAGCAGTTCTTC | CAITGTGNYNEQFF
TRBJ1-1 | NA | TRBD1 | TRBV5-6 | TGTGCCAGCAGCTTGCAGGGGGCCCCCCCTGAAGCTTTCTTT | CASSLQGAPPEAFF
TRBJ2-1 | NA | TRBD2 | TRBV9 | TGTGCCAGCAGCCTAGCGGGAGGATTGGGTGAGCAGTTCTTC | CASSLAGGLGEQFF
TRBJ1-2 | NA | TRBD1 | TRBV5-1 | TGCGCCAGCAGCACGCCCGGGACAGCCTATGGCTACACCTTC | CASSTPGTAYGYTF
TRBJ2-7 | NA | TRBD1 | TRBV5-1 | TGCGCCAGCAGCTTGCCCCCATCGATTGACAGGGACGACTACGAGCAGTACTTC | CASSLPPSIDRDDYEQYF
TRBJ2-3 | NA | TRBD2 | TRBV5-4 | TGTGCCAGCAGCTTTAAGCGGGAGACCCCAGATACGCAGTATTTT | CASSFKRETPDTQYF
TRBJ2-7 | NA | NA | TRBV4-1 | TGCGCCAGCAGCTCATTCTCCTACGAGCAGTACTTC | CASSSFSYEQYF
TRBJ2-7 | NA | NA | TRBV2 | TGTGCCAGCAGCGTCAAGGACAGCTCCTACGAGCAGTACTTC | CASSVKDSSYEQYF
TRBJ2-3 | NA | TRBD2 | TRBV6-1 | TGTGCCAGCAGTGAACCGGGACTAATAGCCGATACGCAGTATTTT | CASSEPGLIADTQYF
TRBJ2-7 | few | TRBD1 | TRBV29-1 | TGCAGCGTCGGATCGGGGACAGGGGTACGGGACGAGCAGTACTTC | CSVGSGTGVRDEQYF
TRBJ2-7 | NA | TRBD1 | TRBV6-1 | TGTGCCAGCAGTGAAGTAGGGACAGGGGGCCTAGCCTACGAGCAGTACTTC | CASSEVGTGGLAYEQYF
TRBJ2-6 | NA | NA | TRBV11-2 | TGTGCCAGCAGCCTAGCGTCCTTTGTCGGGGCTGGGGCCAACGTCCTGACTTTC | CASSLASFVGAGANVLTF
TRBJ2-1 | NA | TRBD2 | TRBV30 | TGTGCCTGGACACTAGCGGGAGGGTTTGATGAGCAGTTCTTC | CAWTLAGGFDEQFF
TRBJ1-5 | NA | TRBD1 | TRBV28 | TGTGCCAGCAGTTTCAGGGGGCGAAATCTTGTTCAGCCCCAGCATTTT | CASSFRGRNLVQPQHF
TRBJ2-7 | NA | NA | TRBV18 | TGTGCCAGCTCACCCGCTAGTGGCGAGCAGTACTTC | CASSPASGEQYF
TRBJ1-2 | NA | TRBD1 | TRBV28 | TGTGCCAGCAGACGTACAGGGGAGATCTATGGCTACACCTTC | CASRRTGEIYGYTF
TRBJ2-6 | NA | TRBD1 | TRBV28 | TGTGCCAGCAGTTCGCCGGGACAGGGGGCTTCTGGGGCCAACGTCCTGACTTTC | CASSSPGQGASGANVLTF
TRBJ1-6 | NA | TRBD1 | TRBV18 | TGTGCCAGCTCACAGGGGGCCTATTCACCCCTCCACTTT | CASSQGAYSPLHF
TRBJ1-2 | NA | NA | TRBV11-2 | TGTGCCAGCAGCCATCTCCGGGGGGTGTTAGGTGGCTACACCTTC | CASSHLRGVLGGYTF
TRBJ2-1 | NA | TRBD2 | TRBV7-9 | TGTGCCAGCAGCTTAGGATATGGGCGGGAGGGGAACAATGAGCAGTTCTTC | CASSLGYGREGNNEQFF
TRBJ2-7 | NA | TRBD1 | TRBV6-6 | TGTGCCAGCAGTTCCGGGACAGGGGGCGAGCAGTACTTC | CASSSGTGGEQYF
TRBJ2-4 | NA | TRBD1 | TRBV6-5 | TGTGCCAGCAGTTACCGACAGGGTTGGAACATTCAGTACTTC | CASSYRQGWNIQYF
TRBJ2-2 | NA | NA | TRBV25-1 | TGTGCCAGCAGTTCTGCGCGGGGGTTCCGGGGGGCAGGGGAGCTGTTTTTT | CASSSARGFRGAGELFF
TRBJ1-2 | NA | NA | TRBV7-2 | TGTGCCAGCATTACCTATAGCGGAGGCTACACCTTC | CASITYSGGYTF
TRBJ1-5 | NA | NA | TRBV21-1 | TGTGCCAGCAGCACGAGATCCGGACTCTTGAGCAATCAGCCCCAGCATTTT | CASSTRSGLLSNQPQHF
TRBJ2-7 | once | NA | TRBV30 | TGTGCGTCACGGGGACTGAATTCCTACGAGCAGTACTTC | CASRGLNSYEQYF
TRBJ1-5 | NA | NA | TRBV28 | TGTGCCAGCAGTTTAGTTTCCGCTTTCAGGGATCAGCCCCAGCATTTT | CASSLVSAFRDQPQHF
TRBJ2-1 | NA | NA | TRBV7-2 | TGTGCCAGCAGCTTCCCTGGACTATACAATGAGCAGTTCTTC | CASSFPGLYNEQFF
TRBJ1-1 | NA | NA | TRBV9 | TGTGCCAGCAGCGTAGTTGCAGGGACTGAAGCTTTCTTT | CASSVVAGTEAFF
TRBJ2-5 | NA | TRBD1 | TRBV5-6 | TGTGCCAGCAGCCTCAGCCGGACAGGAGTGGGCCAAGAGACCCAGTACTTC | CASSLSRTGVGQETQYF
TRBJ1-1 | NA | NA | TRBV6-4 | TGTGCCAGCAGCCAGGGGCTTAACACTGAAGCTTTCTTT | CASSQGLNTEAFF
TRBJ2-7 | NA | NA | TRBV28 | TGTGCCAGCAGTTTACGACAGATAGTGTACGAGCAGTACTTC | CASSLRQIVYEQYF
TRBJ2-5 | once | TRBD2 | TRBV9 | TGTGCCAGCAGCGTCCTAGCGGGAGGGCCAGAGACCCAGTACTTC | CASSVLAGGPETQYF
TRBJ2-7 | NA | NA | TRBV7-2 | TGTGCCAGCAGCCCCAAGGGGGGGAGTCTGGTTACCGAGCAGTACTTC | CASSPKGGSLVTEQYF
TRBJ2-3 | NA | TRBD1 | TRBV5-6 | TGTGCCAGCAGCTTGAGGGACAGGCTGCGCACAGATACGCAGTATTTT | CASSLRDRLRTDTQYF
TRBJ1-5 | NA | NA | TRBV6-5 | TGTGCCAGCAGACCGGGGGGAGATCAGCCCCAGCATTTT | CASRPGGDQPQHF
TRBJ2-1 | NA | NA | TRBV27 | TGTGCCAGCAGTTTGGGGGGAGGCTCCTACAATGAGCAGTTCTTC | CASSLGGGSYNEQFF